What follows is one T cell receptor beta chain and its context. The CDR3 is made up of 14 amino acids. V was shortened by 5 bases and J by 4 bases, with 14 bases between the two germline ends. The germline gives CDR1 KGHSH, CDR2 LQKENI. The record originates from a study of blood T cell repertoires in COVID-19. On the study more broadly: Specimens from acute and convalescent COVID-19 originated in the United States, Italy and Spain. From T cells, B-cell-depleted T cells, or PBMCs came the material, which was cDNA or gDNA.

Authors' data handling: Reference gene primer amplification yielded estimated nucleated cell counts. Profiled with immunoSEQ multiplex PCR; TCRdb holds only in-frame clones, not every one. The DNA gave D and trimming, while V, J and clone size come from that table. This table has fewer than 35,000 clones, around 89% appearing once. The sequence derives from a man in his fifties or sixties with active COVID-19. The sequencing input was peripheral blood. The rearrangement joins TRBV18 to TRBJ1-1; maybe TRBD1 (6 bases). CDR3 residues: CASSTGQKGTEAFF. The CDR3 DNA reads as TGTGCCAGCTCAACCGGACAGAAGGGCACTGAAGCTTTCTTT.